The 10 T cell receptor beta chains presented below share a single source sample, sequenced in a study of cytomegalovirus exposure and HLA in healthy donors. The PCR used 60 Vbeta and 13 Jbeta primers. Some clones are missing from TCRdb's copy, which holds only in-frame ones; the method was immunoSEQ multiplex PCR. The sample lists around 140,000 clones; around nine tenths were seen once. The source material was PBMCs. The receptor source for this set is a woman aged 25 to 45 in good health and CMV-seronegative.

This clone was seen more than once but under ten times. This chain links TRBV11-2 with TRBJ2-5, with 7 nucleotides matching TRBD1. CDR3 length: 13 amino acids. The germline V gene has CDR1 SGHAT and CDR2 FQNNGV. The J segment lost 1 base and the V segment lost 4 bases, leaving 0 bases of the junction unmatched. CDR3 amino acids: CASSSGGQETQYF. CDR3 sequence (DNA): TGTGCCAGCAGCTCAGGGGGCCAAGAGACCCAGTACTTC.

CDR3: CASSLWSGSLNTGELFF. The CDR3, as DNA: TGTGCCAGCAGTTTATGGTCCGGGAGCCTAAACACCGGGGAGCTGTTTTTT. The chain is built from TRBV28 and TRBJ2-2; D might be TRBD2 (6 bases). Trimming stripped 0 bases from V and 2 bases from J, with 13 bases between. Germline CDR1 MDHEN, CDR2 SYDVKM. This CDR3 comprises 17 residues.

This chain links TRBV27 with TRBJ2-3, with a possible D match to TRBD1 (7 bases). CDR1 and CDR2 (germline): MNHEY, SMNVEV (reference sequence). The CDR3 totals 16 residues. Trimming left V 1 base short and J 2 bases short, with 13 bases between. CDR3 sequence reads: CASSLYGRGVTDTQYF. Written as DNA, the CDR3 is TGTGCCAGCAGTTTATATGGCAGGGGGGTCACAGATACGCAGTATTTT.

The gene calls are TRBV28 and TRBJ1-1, with D possibly matching TRBD1 (6 bases). Germline CDR1 is MDHEN and CDR2 is SYDVKM. The CDR3 runs to 15 residues. V lost 5 bases to trimming and J lost 1 base, with 14 bases between them. As DNA, the CDR3 is TGTGCCAGCAGTGGACTCCCGGACAGGAACACTGAAGCTTTCTTT. This translates into CASSGLPDRNTEAFF.

The V call is TRBV15, the J call TRBJ2-1, with 8 bases matching TRBD2. Germline loops: CDR1 LNHNV, CDR2 YYDKDF (reference sequence). J lost 10 bases, V lost 5 bases, and 13 bases had no gene match. The CDR3 loop spans 15 amino acids. CDR3 loop: CATSYTPSGSYEQFF. DNA of the CDR3: TGTGCCACCAGCTATACACCGAGCGGGAGTTACGAGCAGTTCTTC.

J is TRBJ2-1 and V is TRBV10-3, with D unresolved. The CDR3 contains 16 residues. Germline CDR1 and CDR2: ENHRY and SYGVKD. The V and J ends lost 3 bases and 0 bases respectively, with 12 bases between them. CDR3 coding DNA: TGTGCCATCAGTGAAATAACGGGTAGCTCCTACAATGAGCAGTTCTTC. This translates into CAISEITGSSYNEQFF.

V is TRBV28 and J is TRBJ2-3, with 7 bases that match TRBD1. The CDR3 sequence is 16 residues long. J gave up 0 bases and V 3 bases, and 6 bases lay outside the gene matches. CDR1 MDHEN and CDR2 SYDVKM come from the germline V gene. DNA for the CDR3: TGTGCCAGCAGTTTTAGAGTGGGACAGAGCACAGATACGCAGTATTTT. The encoded protein is CASSFRVGQSTDTQYF.

The chain links TRBV7-9 to TRBJ2-7, with TRBD2 identical over 9 bases. From germline, CDR1 is SEHNR and CDR2 FQNEAQ (reference sequence). V dropped 5 bases and J dropped 2; count of bases not matched to a gene: 7. This CDR3 has 15 residues. Here the CDR3 reads CASSKERGVPYEQYF. The CDR3 DNA is TGTGCCAGCAGCAAAGAGCGGGGGGTCCCCTACGAGCAGTACTTC.

The sample holds one count of this clone. The chain links TRBV6-5 to TRBJ2-7; TRBD2 matches 14 bases. Germline CDR1 and CDR2: MNHEY and SVGAGI. V shed 5 bases, J shed 7 bases, and the junction held 7 bases outside the gene matches. The CDR3 spans 15 residues. The CDR3 here is CASSPRLAGGGEQYF. CDR3 DNA: TGTGCCAGCAGTCCCCGACTAGCGGGAGGGGGGGAGCAGTACTTC.

V is TRBV9 and J is TRBJ2-1, with unresolved D. Trimming cost V 0 bases and J 6 bases, with 16 bases left between them. The length of the CDR3 is 16 residues. CDR1 and CDR2 (germline): SGDLS, YYNGEE. The CDR3 sequence is CASSVEVDLVRNEQFF. The DNA for the CDR3 is TGTGCCAGCAGCGTAGAGGTAGACTTGGTACGCAATGAGCAGTTCTTC.